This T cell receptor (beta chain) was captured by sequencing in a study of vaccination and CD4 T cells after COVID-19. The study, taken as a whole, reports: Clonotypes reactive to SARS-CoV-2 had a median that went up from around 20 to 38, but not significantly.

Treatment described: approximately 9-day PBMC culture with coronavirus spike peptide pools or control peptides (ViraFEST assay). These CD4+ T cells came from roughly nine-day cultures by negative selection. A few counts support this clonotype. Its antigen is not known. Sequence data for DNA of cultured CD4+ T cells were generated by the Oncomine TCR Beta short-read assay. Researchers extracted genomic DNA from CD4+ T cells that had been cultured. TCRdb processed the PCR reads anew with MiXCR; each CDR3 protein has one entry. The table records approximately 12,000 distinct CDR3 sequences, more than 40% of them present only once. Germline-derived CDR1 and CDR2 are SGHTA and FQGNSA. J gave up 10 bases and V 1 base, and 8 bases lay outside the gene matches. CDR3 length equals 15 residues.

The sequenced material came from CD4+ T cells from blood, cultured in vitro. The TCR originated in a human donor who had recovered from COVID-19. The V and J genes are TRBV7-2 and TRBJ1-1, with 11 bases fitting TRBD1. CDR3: CASSLGPGTGGTAFF. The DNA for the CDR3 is TGTGCCAGCAGCTTAGGGCCCGGGACAGGGGGTACAGCTTTCTTT.